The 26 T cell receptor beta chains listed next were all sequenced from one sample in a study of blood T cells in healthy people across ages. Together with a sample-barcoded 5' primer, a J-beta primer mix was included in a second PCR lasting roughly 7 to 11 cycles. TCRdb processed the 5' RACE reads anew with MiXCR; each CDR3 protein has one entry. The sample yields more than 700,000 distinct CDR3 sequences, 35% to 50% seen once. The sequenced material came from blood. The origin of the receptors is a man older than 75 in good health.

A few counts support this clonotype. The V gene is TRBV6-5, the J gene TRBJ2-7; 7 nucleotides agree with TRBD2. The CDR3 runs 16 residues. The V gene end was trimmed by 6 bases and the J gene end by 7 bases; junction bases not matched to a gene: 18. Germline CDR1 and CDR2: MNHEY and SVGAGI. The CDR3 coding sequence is TGTGCCAGCAGACGAAAACCGGGACTAAATGTCGGTGAGCAGTACTTC. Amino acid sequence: CASRRKPGLNVGEQYF.

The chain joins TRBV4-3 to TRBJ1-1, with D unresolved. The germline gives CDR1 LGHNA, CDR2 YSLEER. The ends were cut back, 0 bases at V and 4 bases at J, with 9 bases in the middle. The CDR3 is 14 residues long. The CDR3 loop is CASSQEILGTEAFF. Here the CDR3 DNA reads TGCGCCAGCAGCCAAGAAATACTGGGCACTGAAGCTTTCTTT.

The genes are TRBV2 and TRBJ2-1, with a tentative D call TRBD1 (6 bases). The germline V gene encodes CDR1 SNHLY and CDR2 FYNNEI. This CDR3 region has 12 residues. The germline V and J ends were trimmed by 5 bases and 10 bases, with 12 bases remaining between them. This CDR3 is CASSIQGTEQFF. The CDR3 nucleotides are TGTGCCAGCAGTATACAGGGCACCGAGCAGTTCTTC.

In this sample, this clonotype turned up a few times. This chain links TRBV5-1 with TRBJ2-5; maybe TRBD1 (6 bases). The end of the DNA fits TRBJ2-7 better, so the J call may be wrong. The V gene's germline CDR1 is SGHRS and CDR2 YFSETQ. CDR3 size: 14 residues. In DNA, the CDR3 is TGCGCCAGCAGCTTGGACAGGGCCCTTGGCGAGCAGTACTTC. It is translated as CASSLDRALGEQYF.

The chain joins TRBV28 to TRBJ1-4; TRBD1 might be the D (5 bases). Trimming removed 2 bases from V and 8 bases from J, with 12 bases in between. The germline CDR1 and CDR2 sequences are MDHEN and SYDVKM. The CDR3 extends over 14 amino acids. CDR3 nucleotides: TGTGCCAGCAGTTTACCTGCGGGGGGGGAAAAACTGTTTTTT. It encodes CASSLPAGGEKLFF.

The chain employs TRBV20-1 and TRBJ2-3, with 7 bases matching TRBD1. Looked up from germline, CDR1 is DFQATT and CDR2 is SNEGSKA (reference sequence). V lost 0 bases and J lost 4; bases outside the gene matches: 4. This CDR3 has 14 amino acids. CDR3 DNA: TGCAGTGCTAGAGATCCGACAGGGTCAGATACGCAGTATTTT. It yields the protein CSARDPTGSDTQYF.

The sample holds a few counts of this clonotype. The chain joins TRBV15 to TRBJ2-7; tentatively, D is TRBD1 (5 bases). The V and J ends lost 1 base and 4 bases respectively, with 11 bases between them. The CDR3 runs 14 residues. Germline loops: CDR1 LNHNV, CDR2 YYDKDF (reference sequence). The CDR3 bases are TGTGCCACCAGCAGAGGACAGCCCGGATACGAGCAGTACTTC. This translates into CATSRGQPGYEQYF. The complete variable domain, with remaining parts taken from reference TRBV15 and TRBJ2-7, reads DAMVIQNPRYQVTQFGKPVTLSCSQTLNHNVMYWYQQKSSQAPKLLFHYYDKDFNNEADTPDNFQSRRPNTSFCFLDIRSPGLGDTAMYLCATSRGQPGYEQYFGPGTRLTVT.

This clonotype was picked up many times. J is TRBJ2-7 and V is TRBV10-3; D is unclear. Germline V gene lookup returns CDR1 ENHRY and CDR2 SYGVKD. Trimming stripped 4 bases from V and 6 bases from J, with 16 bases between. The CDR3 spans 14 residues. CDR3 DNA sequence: TGTGCCATCAGTGGGGCACAGCAACCCTCCGAGCAGTACTTC. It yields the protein CAISGAQQPSEQYF.

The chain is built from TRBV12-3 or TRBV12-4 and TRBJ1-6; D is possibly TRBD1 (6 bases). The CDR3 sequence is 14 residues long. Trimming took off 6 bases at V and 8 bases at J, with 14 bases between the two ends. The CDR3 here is CASRPTGRDSPLHF. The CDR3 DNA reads TGTGCCAGCAGACCAACAGGGCGGGATTCACCCCTCCACTTT.

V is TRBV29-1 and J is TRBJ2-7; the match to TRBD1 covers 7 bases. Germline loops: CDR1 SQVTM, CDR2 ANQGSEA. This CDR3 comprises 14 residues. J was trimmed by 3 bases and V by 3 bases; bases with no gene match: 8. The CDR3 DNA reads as TGCAGCGTTGACAAGACAGGGAGTGGCTACGAGCAGTACTTC. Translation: CSVDKTGSGYEQYF.

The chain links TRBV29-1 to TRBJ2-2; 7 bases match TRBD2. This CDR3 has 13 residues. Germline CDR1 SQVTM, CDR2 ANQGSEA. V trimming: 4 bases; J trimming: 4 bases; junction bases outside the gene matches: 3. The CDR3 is CSVGGSVTGELFF. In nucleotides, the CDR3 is TGCAGCGTTGGCGGGAGTGTCACCGGGGAGCTGTTTTTT.

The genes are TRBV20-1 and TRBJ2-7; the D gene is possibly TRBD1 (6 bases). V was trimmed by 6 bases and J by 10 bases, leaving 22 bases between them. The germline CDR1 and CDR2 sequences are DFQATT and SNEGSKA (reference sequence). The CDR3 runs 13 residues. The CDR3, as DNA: TGCAGTGCAAAGGACAGAAGCCAAGAGACTCAGTACTTC. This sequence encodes CSAKDRSQETQYF.

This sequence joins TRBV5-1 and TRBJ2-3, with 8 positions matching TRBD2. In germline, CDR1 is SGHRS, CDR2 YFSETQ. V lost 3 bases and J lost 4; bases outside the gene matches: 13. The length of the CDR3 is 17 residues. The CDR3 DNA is TGCGCCAGCAGCTACGGGGGACTAGTGGTCGTGCCAGATACGCAGTATTTT. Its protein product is CASSYGGLVVVPDTQYF.

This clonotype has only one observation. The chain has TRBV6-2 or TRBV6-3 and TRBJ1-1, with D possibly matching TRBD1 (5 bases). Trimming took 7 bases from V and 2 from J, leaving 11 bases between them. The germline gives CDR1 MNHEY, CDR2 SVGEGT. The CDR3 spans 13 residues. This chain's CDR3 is CASTDQGNTEAFF. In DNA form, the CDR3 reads TGTGCCAGCACCGATCAGGGAAACACTGAAGCTTTCTTT.

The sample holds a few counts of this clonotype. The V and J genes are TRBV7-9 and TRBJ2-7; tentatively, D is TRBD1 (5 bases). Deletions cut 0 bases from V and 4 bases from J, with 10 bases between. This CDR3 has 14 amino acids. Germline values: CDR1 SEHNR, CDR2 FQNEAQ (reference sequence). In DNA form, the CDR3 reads TGTGCCAGCAGCTTAGCAGGACAAATATACGAGCAGTACTTC. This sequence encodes CASSLAGQIYEQYF.

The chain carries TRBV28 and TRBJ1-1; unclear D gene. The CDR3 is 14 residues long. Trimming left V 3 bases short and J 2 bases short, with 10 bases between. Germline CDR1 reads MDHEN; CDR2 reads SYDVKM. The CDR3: CASSFGGLNTEAFF. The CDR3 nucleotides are TGTGCCAGCAGTTTTGGAGGTCTCAACACTGAAGCTTTCTTT.

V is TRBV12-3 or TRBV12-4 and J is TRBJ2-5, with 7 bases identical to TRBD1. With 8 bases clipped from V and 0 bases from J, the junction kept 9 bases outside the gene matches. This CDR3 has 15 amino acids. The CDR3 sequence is CASATGPPHQETQYF. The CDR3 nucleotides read TGTGCCAGCGCGACAGGGCCACCCCACCAAGAGACCCAGTACTTC.

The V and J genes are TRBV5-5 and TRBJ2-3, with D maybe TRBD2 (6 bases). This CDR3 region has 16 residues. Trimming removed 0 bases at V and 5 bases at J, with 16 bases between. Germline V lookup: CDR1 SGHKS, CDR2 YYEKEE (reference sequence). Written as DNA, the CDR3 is TGTGCCAGCAGCTTGGCGCTAGCCGGGAGAGGAGATACGCAGTATTTT. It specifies CASSLALAGRGDTQYF.

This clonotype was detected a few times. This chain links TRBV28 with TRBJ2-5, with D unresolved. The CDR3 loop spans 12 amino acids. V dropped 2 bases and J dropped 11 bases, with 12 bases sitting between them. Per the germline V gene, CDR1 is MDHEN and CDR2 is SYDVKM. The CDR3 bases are TGTGCCAGCAGTTTACAGCACAATGAGCAGTACTTC. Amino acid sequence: CASSLQHNEQYF.

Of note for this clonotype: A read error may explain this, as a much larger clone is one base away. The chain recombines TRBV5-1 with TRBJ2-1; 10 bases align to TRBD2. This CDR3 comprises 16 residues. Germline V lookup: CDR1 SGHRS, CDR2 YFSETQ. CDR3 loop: CASSLATSGTYDEQFF. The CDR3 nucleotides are TGCGCCAGCAGCTTAGCTACTAGCGGGACCTACGATGAGCAGTTCTTC.

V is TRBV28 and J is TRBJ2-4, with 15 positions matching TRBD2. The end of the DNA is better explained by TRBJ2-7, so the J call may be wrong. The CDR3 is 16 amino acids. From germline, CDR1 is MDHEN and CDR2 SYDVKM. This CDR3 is CAGSSPGTSGRYEQYF. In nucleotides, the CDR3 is TGTGCCGGTAGTTCACCTGGGACTAGCGGGAGGTACGAGCAGTACTTC.

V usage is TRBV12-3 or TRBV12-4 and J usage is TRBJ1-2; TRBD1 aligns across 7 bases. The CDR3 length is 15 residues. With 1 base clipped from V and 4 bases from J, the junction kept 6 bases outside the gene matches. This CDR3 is CASSLGRGYGYGYTF. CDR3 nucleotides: TGTGCCAGCAGTTTAGGCAGGGGGTATGGCTATGGCTACACCTTC.

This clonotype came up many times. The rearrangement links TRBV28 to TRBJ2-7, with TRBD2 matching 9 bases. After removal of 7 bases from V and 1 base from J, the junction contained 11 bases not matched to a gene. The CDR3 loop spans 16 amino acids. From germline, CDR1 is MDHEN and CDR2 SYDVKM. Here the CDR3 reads CASTTFGLAGSYEQYF. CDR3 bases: TGTGCCAGCACCACCTTCGGGCTAGCGGGATCCTACGAGCAGTACTTC.

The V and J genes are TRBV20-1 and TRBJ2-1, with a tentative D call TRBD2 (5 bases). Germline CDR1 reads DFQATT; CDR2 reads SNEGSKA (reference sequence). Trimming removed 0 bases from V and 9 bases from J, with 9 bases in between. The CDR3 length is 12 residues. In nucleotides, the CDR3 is TGCAGTGCTAGAGATCGAGAGGGTGAGCAGTTCTTC. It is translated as CSARDREGEQFF.

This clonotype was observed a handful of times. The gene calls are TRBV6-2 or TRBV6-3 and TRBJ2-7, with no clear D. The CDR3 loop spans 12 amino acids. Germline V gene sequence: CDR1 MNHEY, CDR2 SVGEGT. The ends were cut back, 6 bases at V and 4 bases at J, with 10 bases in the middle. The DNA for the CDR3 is TGTGCCAGCAGGGGGATGCCTTACGAGCAGTACTTC. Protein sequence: CASRGMPYEQYF.

CDR3 DNA: TGTGCCTGGAGTCAACAGGGGCGGGAGACCCAGTACTTC. It yields the protein CAWSQQGRETQYF. The rearrangement joins TRBV30 to TRBJ2-7, with TRBD1 matching 7 bases. The J call is uncertain, as TRBJ2-5 better fits the DNA end. CDR3 length equals 13 residues. CDR1 GTSNPN and CDR2 SVGIG come from the germline V gene (reference sequence).